Below, 16 T cell receptor beta chains from the same sample are listed, as sequenced in a study of patients and donors after allogeneic stem cell transplantation. TCRdb itself ran the RT-PCR reads through MiXCR, one entry per CDR3 protein. The sample yields some 880,000 distinct CDR3 sequences, approximately 18% seen once. Sequencing was done on a sample of blood, either unsorted or a sorted T cell fraction (not recorded which). The receptors stem from a human donor who was either an allogeneic HSCT recipient or a stem cell or donor lymphocyte infusion donor (not recorded which). It is not recorded whose cells these are; they may come from a transplant donor.

This clonotype turned up a few times. This chain links TRBV5-1 with TRBJ2-7, with 7 bases identical to TRBD2. Losses at the gene ends were 0 bases for V and 5 bases for J; bases not matched to a gene: 8. Germline V gene data show CDR1 as SGHRS and CDR2 as YFSETQ. This CDR3 has 15 amino acids. CDR3 DNA sequence: TGCGCCAGCAGCTTGGCCCGGCCTCGGGGGGACGAGCAGTACTTC. It codes for CASSLARPRGDEQYF.

This clonotype was detected only a few times. The genes are TRBV6-2 or TRBV6-3 and TRBJ2-4; D gene unclear. In germline, CDR1 is MNHEY, CDR2 SVGEGT. The CDR3 has 15 residues. Between the trimmed V and J ends, which lost 4 bases and 0 bases, there was a span of 10 bases. In DNA form, the CDR3 reads TGTGCCAGCAGTTTACAGCTTTTAGCCAAAAACATTCAGTACTTC. Amino acids: CASSLQLLAKNIQYF.

This clonotype has just a few counts. The chain uses TRBV7-9 and TRBJ2-7; 9 nucleotides match TRBD1. J was trimmed by 7 bases and V by 0 bases; bases with no gene match: 7. In germline, CDR1 is SEHNR, CDR2 FQNEAQ (reference sequence). The CDR3 runs to 15 residues. The CDR3 DNA sequence: TGTGCCAGCAGCTTAGCGGGACAGGGCCTTGGAGAGCAGTACTTC. It yields the protein CASSLAGQGLGEQYF.

This chain connects TRBV2 to TRBJ2-7, with 8 bases lining up with TRBD1. This CDR3 comprises 14 residues. Germline loops: CDR1 SNHLY, CDR2 FYNNEI. With 3 bases clipped from V and 0 bases from J, the junction kept 1 base outside the gene matches. The CDR3 region is CASSETGASYEQYF. The CDR3 DNA follows: TGTGCCAGCAGTGAGACAGGGGCCTCCTACGAGCAGTACTTC.

The CDR3 loop is CASRLGAASSTDTQYF. DNA for the CDR3: TGCGCCAGCAGACTCGGTGCGGCGTCTAGCACAGATACGCAGTATTTT. This sequence joins TRBV5-1 and TRBJ2-3; no clear D gene. With 5 bases removed from V and 0 bases from J, the gap between germline ends came to 16 bases. This CDR3 region has 16 residues. Germline CDR1 reads SGHRS; CDR2 reads YFSETQ.

The gene calls are TRBV28 and TRBJ2-2; the D is unclear. The CDR3 is 11 amino acids. Germline CDR1 is MDHEN and CDR2 is SYDVKM. V lost 3 bases and J 8 bases, leaving 4 bases between the germline ends. This CDR3 reads CASSFKGELFF. In DNA, the CDR3 is TGTGCCAGCAGTTTTAAGGGGGAGCTGTTTTTT.

This clonotype was found a few times. The CDR3 loop is CASKPGGVREQYF. CDR3 in DNA: TGTGCCAGCAAGCCGGGGGGGGTGCGCGAGCAGTACTTC. V usage is TRBV3-1 and J usage is TRBJ2-7, with 8 bases fitting TRBD2. This CDR3 has 13 amino acids. From germline, CDR1 is LGHDT and CDR2 YNNKEL (reference sequence). J was trimmed by 6 bases and V by 7 bases; bases with no gene match: 8.

This chain uses TRBV7-2 with TRBJ1-1; TRBD1 might be the D (5 bases). This CDR3 is 14 amino acids long. V dropped 8 bases and J dropped 3 bases, with 16 bases sitting between them. Germline CDR1 SGHTA, CDR2 FQGNSA. Written as DNA, the CDR3 is TGTGCCAGCGGCCAGGGTCTTAAATACACTGAAGCTTTCTTT. Encoded protein: CASGQGLKYTEAFF.

This clonotype was picked up a small number of times. The rearrangement uses TRBV10-3 and TRBJ2-4; a possible D gene is TRBD2 (5 bases). The CDR3 is 14 residues long. Trimming removed 2 bases at V and 7 bases at J, with 12 bases between. Germline V CDR1 and CDR2: ENHRY, SYGVKD. The CDR3 coding sequence is TGTGCCATCAGTGAGAGAGAACTAGGGAACATTCAGTACTTC. Its translation is CAISERELGNIQYF.

The chain carries TRBV30 and TRBJ1-1; no definite D call. Trimming pared 5 bases from V and 10 bases from J, leaving 14 bases between. Germline-derived CDR1 and CDR2 are GTSNPN and SVGIG (reference sequence). This CDR3 contains 11 residues. CDR3 in amino acids: CAWDRHLGAFF. The CDR3 coding sequence is TGTGCCTGGGATCGACACCTCGGAGCTTTCTTT.

Only a few counts were recorded for this clonotype. V and J are TRBV6-5 and TRBJ2-1; D remains unclear. The CDR3 extends over 14 amino acids. The V and J ends lost 0 bases and 6 bases respectively, with 9 bases between them. From germline, CDR1 is MNHEY and CDR2 SVGAGI. The CDR3: CASSYSLEINEQFF. CDR3 nucleotide sequence: TGTGCCAGCAGTTACTCGCTAGAGATCAATGAGCAGTTCTTC.

This clonotype has a handful of counts. This sequence joins TRBV29-1 and TRBJ1-5; weak D call: TRBD1 (6 bases). Deletions cut 1 base from V and 5 bases from J, with 9 bases between. Germline CDR1 SQVTM, CDR2 ANQGSEA. The CDR3 covers 13 residues. CDR3 sequence: CSVEVSGDQPQHF. The CDR3 DNA follows: TGCAGCGTTGAAGTGTCAGGGGATCAGCCCCAGCATTTT. Using reference TRBV29-1 and TRBJ1-5 for the parts outside the CDR3, the full variable domain is SAVISQKPSRDICQRGTSLTIQCQVDSQVTMMFWYRQQPGQSLTLIATANQGSEATYESGFVIDKFPISRPNLTFSTLTVSNMSPEDSSIYLCSVEVSGDQPQHFGDGTRLSIL.

This clonotype has ten or more counts. The J gene is TRBJ2-1, the V gene TRBV12-3 or TRBV12-4; the D gene is possibly TRBD1 (5 bases). The CDR3 is made up of 17 amino acids. In DNA, the CDR3 is TGTGTTACCGTGGGCAAGGGGAAGGGCAGTCGTGACAATGAGCAGTTCTTC. This codes for CVTVGKGKGSRDNEQFF.

V and J are TRBV7-9 and TRBJ2-7, with a tentative D call TRBD1 (6 bases). The CDR3 consists of 15 residues. Between the trimmed V and J ends, which lost 6 bases and 4 bases, there was a span of 19 bases. Germline-derived CDR1 and CDR2 are SEHNR and FQNEAQ (reference sequence). The DNA of the CDR3 is TGTGCCAGCAGTAGGGGGTTTGAGTATCATTACGAGCAGTACTTC. Its translation: CASSRGFEYHYEQYF.

This clonotype was counted only a few times. The chain couples TRBV6-5 to TRBJ2-3; D is perhaps TRBD2 (6 bases). Trimming pared 2 bases from V and 6 bases from J, leaving 18 bases between. CDR1 is MNHEY, CDR2 SVGAGI, per germline. This CDR3 spans 16 amino acids. The CDR3 DNA follows: TGTGCCAGCAGTTACACGTCGGGCGGGGCTAGGGATACGCAGTATTTT. Translating gives CASSYTSGGARDTQYF.

A few counts support this clonotype. The V gene is TRBV5-1, the J gene TRBJ2-7, with D possibly matching TRBD1 (5 bases). CDR3 length: 13 amino acids. Germline CDR1 is SGHRS and CDR2 is YFSETQ. V dropped 2 bases and J dropped 5 bases, with 11 bases sitting between them. The CDR3: CASSFSRVHEQYF. The CDR3 bases are TGCGCCAGCAGCTTCTCCAGGGTCCACGAGCAGTACTTC.